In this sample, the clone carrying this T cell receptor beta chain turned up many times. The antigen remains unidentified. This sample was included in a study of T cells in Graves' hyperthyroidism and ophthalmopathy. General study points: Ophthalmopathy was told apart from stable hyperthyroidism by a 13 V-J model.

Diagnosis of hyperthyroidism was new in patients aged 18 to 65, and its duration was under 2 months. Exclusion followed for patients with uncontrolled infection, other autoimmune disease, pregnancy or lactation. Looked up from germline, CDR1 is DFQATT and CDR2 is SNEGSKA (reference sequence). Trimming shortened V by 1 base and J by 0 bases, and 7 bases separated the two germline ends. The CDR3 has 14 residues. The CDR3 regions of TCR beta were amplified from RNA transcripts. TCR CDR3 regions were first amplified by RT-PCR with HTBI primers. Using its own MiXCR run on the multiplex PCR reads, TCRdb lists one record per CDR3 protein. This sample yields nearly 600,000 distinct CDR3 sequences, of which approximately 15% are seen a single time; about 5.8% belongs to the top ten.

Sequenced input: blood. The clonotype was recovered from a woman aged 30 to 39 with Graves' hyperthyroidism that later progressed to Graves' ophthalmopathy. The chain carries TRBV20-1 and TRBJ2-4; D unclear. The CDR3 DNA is TGCAGTGCTAGAGGGGATCTAGCCAAAAACATTCAGTACTTC. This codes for CSARGDLAKNIQYF.